These 23 T cell receptor beta chains were all obtained from the same sample, sequenced in a study of blood T cell repertoires in COVID-19. The protocol was immunoSEQ multiplex PCR, while the TCRdb copy is restricted to in-frame clones and leaves out a portion. The table shows 300,000 to 450,000 clones, with 85% occurring only once. Material for sequencing was peripheral blood. These receptors all stem from a woman aged 18-29 years with acute or convalescent COVID-19.

V and J are TRBV19 and TRBJ1-1; no reliable D call. Per germline, CDR1 LNHDA and CDR2 SQIVND (reference sequence). CDR3 length: 11 amino acids. The V end was cut by 5 bases, the J end by 7 bases, with 8 bases between. In DNA, the CDR3 is TGTGCCAGTAGTTCCGGACTTGAAGCTTTCTTT. This codes for CASSSGLEAFF.

The chain employs TRBV28 and TRBJ2-3; maybe TRBD1 (7 bases). The ends were cut back, 2 bases at V and 5 bases at J, with 14 bases in the middle. This CDR3 spans 15 amino acids. Per germline, CDR1 MDHEN and CDR2 SYDVKM. The CDR3 is CASSLVTGRGDTQYF. For the CDR3, the DNA is TGTGCCAGCAGTTTAGTGACAGGGCGGGGAGATACGCAGTATTTT.

CDR3 nucleotides: TGTGCCAGCAGCCAAGATGACAGGGAAGCTTTCTTT. Residues: CASSQDDREAFF. The rearrangement links TRBV14 to TRBJ1-1; a weak D match, TRBD1 (6 bases). CDR1 SGHDN and CDR2 FVKESK come from the germline V gene. CDR3 length equals 12 residues. V lost 0 bases to trimming and J lost 8 bases, with 7 bases between them. Based on the CDR3 plus reference TRBV14 and TRBJ1-1, the full variable domain is EAGVTQFPSHSVIEKGQTVTLRCDPISGHDNLYWYRRVMGKEIKFLLHFVKESKQDESGMPNNRFLAERTGGTYSTLKVQPAELEDSGVYFCASSQDDREAFFGQGTRLTVV.

The V call is TRBV14, the J call TRBJ2-1; 8 bases are a match to TRBD2. This CDR3 has 17 residues. After removal of 4 bases from V and 0 bases from J, the junction contained 8 bases not matched to a gene. The germline V gene has CDR1 SGHDN and CDR2 FVKESK. CDR3 sequence (DNA): TGTGCCAGCAGCCTTTGGGTTCTAGCGGGCTCCTACAATGAGCAGTTCTTC. Encoded protein: CASSLWVLAGSYNEQFF. Drawing the rest from reference TRBV14 and TRBJ2-1, the complete variable domain is EAGVTQFPSHSVIEKGQTVTLRCDPISGHDNLYWYRRVMGKEIKFLLHFVKESKQDESGMPNNRFLAERTGGTYSTLKVQPAELEDSGVYFCASSLWVLAGSYNEQFFGPGTRLTVL.

This rearrangement joins TRBV2 to TRBJ2-7, with TRBD2 matching 7 bases. The V and J ends lost 3 bases and 1 base, in that order; junction bases with no gene match: 3. This CDR3 spans 14 amino acids. Germline CDR1 reads SNHLY; CDR2 reads FYNNEI. CDR3 in amino acids: CASSEGRGSYEQYF. For the CDR3, the DNA is TGTGCCAGCAGTGAGGGGCGGGGGTCCTACGAGCAGTACTTC.

V usage is TRBV9 and J usage is TRBJ1-2, with 10 bases matching TRBD1. Germline V CDR1 and CDR2: SGDLS, YYNGEE. Trimming at V came to 0 bases and at J to 6 bases, leaving 2 bases not matched to a gene. The CDR3 has 14 residues. CDR3 amino acids: CASSVADRGHGYTF. The CDR3 DNA reads as TGTGCCAGCAGCGTAGCAGACAGGGGGCATGGCTACACCTTC.

The chain has TRBV11-2 and TRBJ1-2; 7 nucleotides align to TRBD1. The length of the CDR3 is 13 residues. Germline values: CDR1 SGHAT, CDR2 FQNNGV. Trimming took 2 bases from V and 8 from J; bases not matched to a gene: 5. The CDR3 bases are TGTGCCAGCAGCTTACAGGGGGTACGGGGCTACACCTTC. Its protein product is CASSLQGVRGYTF.

V gene TRBV9 combines with J gene TRBJ1-2; perhaps TRBD1 as D (6 bases). V lost 2 bases and J 4 bases, leaving 9 bases between the germline ends. CDR3 size: 13 residues. Germline-derived CDR1 and CDR2 are SGDLS and YYNGEE. The CDR3 DNA follows: TGTGCCAGCAGCGTCCAGGGGATCTATGGCTACACCTTC. It codes for CASSVQGIYGYTF.

The V gene is TRBV11-2, the J gene TRBJ2-1; possibly TRBD1 for D (7 bases). The germline V gene encodes CDR1 SGHAT and CDR2 FQNNGV. V gave up 8 bases and J gave up 6 bases, with 17 bases separating them. The length of the CDR3 is 14 residues. CDR3 amino acids: CASLRGDRLNEQFF. The CDR3 DNA sequence: TGTGCCAGCCTCAGGGGGGACCGGCTCAATGAGCAGTTCTTC.

The rearrangement joins TRBV7-9 to TRBJ2-4; 10 positions match TRBD1. CDR3 size: 16 residues. V lost 5 bases and J lost 6; bases outside the gene matches: 10. Germline V gene data show CDR1 as SEHNR and CDR2 as FQNEAQ (reference sequence). This CDR3 reads CASSPATGGFVNIQYF. In DNA form, the CDR3 reads TGTGCCAGCAGCCCGGCGACAGGGGGCTTTGTAAACATTCAGTACTTC.

In its sample, this clone was seen a few times. This chain joins TRBV30 and TRBJ1-5; no clear D. Trimming pared 1 base from V and 11 bases from J, leaving 9 bases between. CDR3 length: 11 amino acids. Germline V CDR1 and CDR2: GTSNPN, SVGIG (reference sequence). The CDR3 loop reads CAWSAGGSQHF. CDR3 in DNA: TGTGCCTGGAGTGCAGGTGGATCCCAGCATTTT.

The chain couples TRBV10-3 to TRBJ1-2; D gene ambiguous. The germline gives CDR1 ENHRY, CDR2 SYGVKD. V was clipped by 2 bases and J by 8 bases, with 12 bases between them. This CDR3 is 13 amino acids long. CDR3 DNA: TGTGCCATCAGTGAGGAGGACCGAGGGGGCTACACCTTC. Translated, it gives CAISEEDRGGYTF.

The rearrangement links TRBV29-1 to TRBJ2-1, with TRBD2 matching over 10 bases. Germline CDR1 reads SQVTM; CDR2 reads ANQGSEA. Trimming removed 6 bases from V and 7 bases from J; junction bases left unmatched: 9. The CDR3 is 14 residues long. The CDR3 loop is CSVVSPSGSNEQFF. The CDR3 DNA reads TGCAGCGTCGTTAGTCCTAGCGGGAGTAATGAGCAGTTCTTC.

This clone was counted a few times. V and J are TRBV30 and TRBJ1-2; 8 nucleotides align to TRBD1. Germline V gene lookup returns CDR1 GTSNPN and CDR2 SVGIG (reference sequence). This CDR3 contains 16 residues. The V gene end was trimmed by 4 bases and the J gene end by 3 bases; junction bases not matched to a gene: 13. CDR3 bases: TGTGCCTGGATTCGGACAGGGACATTCTTTGACTATGGCTACACCTTC. Protein sequence: CAWIRTGTFFDYGYTF.

In regard to this clone: The sample contains more than one DNA sequence encoding this CDR3. The chain links TRBV9 to TRBJ2-3; 7 bases map to TRBD2. From germline, CDR1 is SGDLS and CDR2 YYNGEE. The CDR3 covers 16 residues. V lost 0 bases to trimming and J lost 0 bases; unmatched junction nucleotides: 4. CDR3 nucleotides: TGTGCCAGCAGCGTAGGCGGGGGACTAAGCACAGATACGCAGTATTTT. Its protein is CASSVGGGLSTDTQYF.

The chain employs TRBV29-1 and TRBJ2-5; 9 nucleotides line up with TRBD2. The V and J ends lost 0 bases and 4 bases, in that order; junction bases with no gene match: 6. The germline CDR1 and CDR2 sequences are SQVTM and ANQGSEA. This CDR3 is built from 15 residues. The CDR3 loop is CSVEDPAGGLETQYF. Here the CDR3 DNA reads TGCAGCGTTGAAGATCCCGCGGGAGGGCTAGAGACCCAGTACTTC.

The chain couples TRBV4-1 to TRBJ2-7; TRBD1 aligns across 8 bases. Germline assignment: CDR1 MGHRA and CDR2 YSYEKL. The CDR3 consists of 15 residues. V lost 2 bases and J lost 6; bases outside the gene matches: 9. CDR3 bases: TGCGCCAGCAGCCAACCGGACAGGGAGGTAGTCGAGCAGTACTTC. Translation gives CASSQPDREVVEQYF.

The V call is TRBV6-6, the J call TRBJ2-3; a possible D gene is TRBD2 (5 bases). Germline V gives CDR1 MNHNY, CDR2 SVGAGI (reference sequence). The V gene lost 4 bases and the J gene lost 4 bases, with 9 bases spanning the gap. CDR3 length equals 13 residues. The CDR3, as DNA: TGTGCCAGCAGTTTAGACGGGGCAGATACGCAGTATTTT. The encoded protein is CASSLDGADTQYF.

This rearrangement joins TRBV13 to TRBJ2-1, with D possibly matching TRBD2 (6 bases). CDR1 and CDR2 from the germline V gene are PRHDT and FYEKMQ (reference sequence). Trimming removed 4 bases from V and 4 bases from J, with 14 bases in between. The CDR3 has 15 residues. CDR3 DNA: TGTGCCAGCAGCTCCCTAGGGACTGGTTACAATGAGCAGTTCTTC. It specifies CASSSLGTGYNEQFF.

The chain couples TRBV4-1 to TRBJ1-6; TRBD1 agrees at 12 bases. Unmatched junction bases numbered 6, after V lost 3 bases and J lost 9 bases. CDR1 and CDR2 (germline): MGHRA, YSYEKL. The CDR3 runs 16 residues. The DNA for the CDR3 is TGCGCCAGCAGCCAGGCCGGGACAGGGGGCGGTTCACCCCTCCACTTT. It codes for CASSQAGTGGGSPLHF.

The chain is built from TRBV20-1 and TRBJ2-1; TRBD2 aligns across 9 bases. The trim removed 6 bases at V and 7 bases at J, leaving 7 bases unmatched. CDR1 DFQATT and CDR2 SNEGSKA come from the germline V gene (reference sequence). This CDR3 spans 13 amino acids. CDR3 loop: CSASLAGWNEQFF. The DNA for the CDR3 is TGCAGTGCCAGTCTAGCGGGATGGAATGAGCAGTTCTTC.

This clone was detected only a few times. The chain has TRBV12-3 or TRBV12-4 and TRBJ1-2; a weak D match, TRBD1 (6 bases). The CDR3 length is 13 residues. V was trimmed by 6 bases and J by 3 bases, leaving 11 bases between them. The CDR3 reads CASSPQGHYGYTF. In nucleotides, the CDR3 is TGTGCCAGCAGCCCCCAGGGGCACTATGGCTACACCTTC.

The V call is TRBV6-6, the J call TRBJ1-2, with TRBD1 identical over 7 bases. Germline CDR1 MNHNY, CDR2 SVGAGI (reference sequence). This CDR3 region has 13 residues. The J segment lost 6 bases and the V segment lost 4 bases, leaving 5 bases of the junction unmatched. DNA for the CDR3: TGTGCCAGCAGTTTTCCGACAGGGCATGGCTACACCTTC. Amino acid sequence: CASSFPTGHGYTF.